This TCR beta chain was observed in a study of blood T cell repertoires in COVID-19. Study details: Acute-phase and convalescent COVID-19 samples originated in the United States, Italy and Spain. PBMCs, B-cell-depleted T cells, or T cells provided the cDNA or gDNA that made up the material.

Study processing details: The assay estimated nucleated cells by amplifying reference gene primers. Assay used: immunoSEQ multiplex PCR; TCRdb lists only in-frame clones, some missing. V, J and clone size are those of that table, while D and trimming were read from the DNA. The repertoire consists of 250,000 or so clones, with 84% occurring once and the leading ten covering over 1.5%. Only one count was recorded for this clone. Additional DNA sequences in this sample encode the identical CDR3. Sequences were obtained from peripheral blood. This clonotype originated in a woman aged 40 to 49 who had recovered from COVID-19.

CDR3 sequence reads: CASSLDRDNEQFF. CDR3 DNA sequence: TGTGCCAGCAGCTTGGACAGGGACAATGAGCAGTTCTTC. The genes are TRBV11-2 and TRBJ2-1; 8 bases line up with TRBD1. Germline assignment: CDR1 SGHAT and CDR2 FQNNGV. The CDR3 has 13 residues. With V trimmed by 3 bases and J by 5 bases, 0 bases remained unmatched.